This TCR beta chain emerged from a study of blood T cell repertoires in COVID-19. This clone was picked up many times. Measured with immunoSEQ multiplex PCR; TCRdb has only the in-frame clones, and not every one. The sample includes roughly 150,000 clones, approximately 79% of them seen just once. V gave up 2 bases and J gave up 5 bases, with 9 bases separating them. CDR3 size: 14 residues. From germline, CDR1 is LGHDT and CDR2 YNNKEL (reference sequence). V and J are TRBV3-1 (or the pseudogene TRBV3-2) and TRBJ2-2; a possible D gene is TRBD1 (6 bases). The sequenced material came from PBMCs or T cells enriched from blood (not recorded which). The source of this sequence is a woman in her 70s in a cohort exposed to, infected with or recovered from COVID-19 (not recorded which). CDR3 sequence (DNA): TGTGCCAGCAGCCAAACAGGGATAACCGGGGAGCTGTTTTTT. Residues: CASSQTGITGELFF.